This entry describes one TCR beta chain. Its target is not known. By quantitative 5'-RACE with molecular barcodes, the TCR beta libraries were made. Via MiXCR, TCRdb re-called the 5' RACE reads, giving one row per CDR3 protein. The sample holds around 890,000 distinct CDR3 sequences; 10% to 15% are singletons and the top ten take just over 0.5%. This sample was included in a study of CD8 T cells in ankylosing spondylitis. Study-wide results and caveats: Earlier work had already found some motif variants in reactive arthritis synovial fluid and blood. The study identified a TCR beta motif of several highly homologous variants that appeared characteristic of ankylosing spondylitis blood.

The TCR was taken from a male donor with ankylosing spondylitis. Sequenced: blood, either unsorted or a sorted T cell fraction (not recorded which).

The CDR3 region is CASRKRGSLNYGYTF. The CDR3 nucleotides read TGTGCCAGTCGGAAGCGGGGAAGTCTGAACTATGGCTACACCTTC. V usage is TRBV7-2 and J usage is TRBJ1-2; D gene ambiguous. The CDR3 contains 15 residues. V lost 9 bases to trimming and J lost 2 bases, with 19 bases between them. Germline lookup yields CDR1 SGHTA and CDR2 FQGNSA.